The 14 T cell receptor beta chains presented below share a single source sample, sequenced in a study of blood T cell repertoires in COVID-19. Measured with immunoSEQ multiplex PCR; TCRdb has only the in-frame clones, and not every one. Counted here are roughly 39,000 clones, 87% occurring once; the ten biggest clones make up 8% to 10%. Sequenced input: peripheral blood. These receptors were taken from a woman of 80 years or more with active COVID-19.

The sample holds a few counts of this clone. The V call is TRBV3-1 (or the pseudogene TRBV3-2), the J call TRBJ1-6; D ambiguous. CDR3 length: 16 residues. Germline values: CDR1 LGHDT, CDR2 YNNKEL (reference sequence). Trimming took off 1 base at V and 7 bases at J, with 14 bases between the two ends. DNA for the CDR3: TGTGCCAGCAGCCAAGTTCGAGGAAGACGGAATTCACCCCTCCACTTT. Amino acids: CASSQVRGRRNSPLHF.

The J gene is TRBJ2-1, the V gene TRBV10-3; 8 positions match TRBD1. CDR3 length: 14 amino acids. Trimming removed 10 bases from V and 2 bases from J; junction bases left unmatched: 7. Germline-derived CDR1 and CDR2 are ENHRY and SYGVKD. The CDR3 sequence is CATNRDRPYNEQFF. In nucleotides, the CDR3 is TGTGCCACGAACCGGGACAGGCCCTACAATGAGCAGTTCTTC.

V and J are TRBV2 and TRBJ2-4; 7 positions match TRBD1. This CDR3 contains 14 residues. J gave up 7 bases and V 3 bases, and 6 bases lay outside the gene matches. Per germline, CDR1 SNHLY and CDR2 FYNNEI. The CDR3 is CASSDSGTVNIQYF. The CDR3 region has the DNA TGTGCCAGCAGTGATTCGGGGACAGTTAACATTCAGTACTTC. Full variable domain (rest looked up from reference TRBV2 and TRBJ2-4): EPEVTQTPSHQVTQMGQEVILRCVPISNHLYFYWYRQILGQKVEFLVSFYNNEISEKSEIFDDQFSVERPDGSNFTLKIRSTKLEDSAMYFCASSDSGTVNIQYFGAGTRLSVL.

This chain connects TRBV28 to TRBJ1-1; no firm D call. V was clipped by 2 bases and J by 0 bases, with 10 bases between them. This CDR3 has 15 amino acids. CDR1 is MDHEN and CDR2 is SYDVKM in the germline V gene. In nucleotides, the CDR3 is TGTGCCAGCAGTTTACCGCTGGCAATGAACACTGAAGCTTTCTTT. Translated, it gives CASSLPLAMNTEAFF.

The chain carries TRBV28 and TRBJ2-1; 7 bases match TRBD2. The CDR3 extends over 15 amino acids. Germline CDR1 is MDHEN and CDR2 is SYDVKM. The junction had 9 bases not matched to a gene; V was cut back by 3 bases and J by 7 bases. CDR3: CASSLGGFGGNEQFF. CDR3 sequence (DNA): TGTGCCAGCAGTTTGGGAGGTTTCGGGGGGAATGAGCAGTTCTTC.

CDR3 protein: CASSVVAGAGGYTF. The CDR3, as DNA: TGTGCCAGTAGTGTGGTGGCAGGGGCCGGTGGCTACACCTTC. The rearrangement uses TRBV19 and TRBJ1-2, with a weak D call TRBD1 (6 bases). CDR3 size: 14 residues. V was pared by 5 bases and J by 7 bases, with 17 bases between. Per germline, CDR1 LNHDA and CDR2 SQIVND (reference sequence). Combining the CDR3 with reference TRBV19 and TRBJ1-2 gives the whole variable domain DGGITQSPKYLFRKEGQNVTLSCEQNLNHDAMYWYRQDPGQGLRLIYYSQIVNDFQKGDIAEGYSVSREKKESFPLTVTSAQKNPTAFYLCASSVVAGAGGYTFGSGTRLTVV.

This clone was seen a handful of times. The chain uses TRBV5-5 and TRBJ2-1, with 8 bases that match TRBD1. Germline V lookup: CDR1 SGHKS, CDR2 YYEKEE (reference sequence). With V trimmed by 0 bases and J by 6 bases, 8 bases remained unmatched. There are 16 residues in the CDR3. The CDR3 sequence: CASSLGGRGPSNEQFF. The CDR3 bases are TGTGCCAGCAGCTTGGGTGGCAGGGGGCCGAGCAATGAGCAGTTCTTC.

This chain joins TRBV7-2 and TRBJ2-1; TRBD2 aligns across 7 bases. Per the germline V gene, CDR1 is SGHTA and CDR2 is FQGNSA. CDR3 length: 14 residues. Losses at the gene ends were 0 bases for V and 9 bases for J; bases not matched to a gene: 5. CDR3 DNA sequence: TGTGCCAGCAGCTTAGCGGTGTGGGGGGGTGAGCAGTTCTTC. Its protein product is CASSLAVWGGEQFF.

The chain has TRBV7-3 and TRBJ2-2; 8 nucleotides line up with TRBD2. J gave up 0 bases and V 2 bases, and 5 bases lay outside the gene matches. The CDR3 totals 17 residues. The germline V gene has CDR1 SGHTA and CDR2 FQGTGA. The DNA of the CDR3 is TGTGCCAGCAGCTTATGGGCGGGGGGAGCGAACACCGGGGAGCTGTTTTTT. Translating gives CASSLWAGGANTGELFF. The full variable domain, completed using reference TRBV7-3 and TRBJ2-2, is GAGVSQTPSNKVTEKGKYVELRCDPISGHTALYWYRQSLGQGPEFLIYFQGTGAADDSGLPNDRFFAVRPEGSVSTLKIQRTERGDSAVYLCASSLWAGGANTGELFFGEGSRLTVL.

This sequence joins TRBV6-6 and TRBJ1-1; D unresolved. V shed 2 bases and J shed 2 bases, with 9 bases lying between them. The germline V gene has CDR1 MNHNY and CDR2 SVGAGI (reference sequence). This CDR3 comprises 14 residues. The CDR3 DNA reads as TGTGCCAGCAGTTACCGGGAGGGTAACACTGAAGCTTTCTTT. It codes for CASSYREGNTEAFF.

The chain has TRBV11-2 and TRBJ1-2; D ambiguous. CDR3 length: 12 amino acids. Germline V gene data show CDR1 as SGHAT and CDR2 as FQNNGV. The V and J ends lost 2 bases and 5 bases respectively, with 6 bases between them. DNA of the CDR3: TGTGCCAGCAGCTTACGTCTTTATGGCTACACCTTC. It specifies CASSLRLYGYTF.

V and J are TRBV11-2 and TRBJ2-5; 7 bases match TRBD1. The CDR3 length is 13 residues. Germline V gives CDR1 SGHAT, CDR2 FQNNGV. V lost 5 bases to trimming and J lost 2 bases; unmatched junction nucleotides: 2. Written as DNA, the CDR3 is TGTGCCAGCAGCCGGGGACAGCAAGAGACCCAGTACTTC. Its protein is CASSRGQQETQYF.

The J gene is TRBJ2-1, the V gene TRBV10-2, with 10 positions matching TRBD2. Germline V gene lookup returns CDR1 WSHSY and CDR2 SAAADI. This CDR3 is built from 13 residues. Unmatched junction bases numbered 6, after V lost 5 bases and J lost 11 bases. Here the CDR3 DNA reads TGCGCCAGCAGTTCCCTAGCGGGGGCCCAGCAGTTCTTC. This codes for CASSSLAGAQQFF.

This chain joins TRBV11-3 and TRBJ2-3; D ambiguous. Trimming left V 11 bases short and J 5 bases short, with 17 bases between. The CDR3 is made up of 13 amino acids. Looked up from germline, CDR1 is SGHNT and CDR2 is YENEEA. The CDR3 is CAAALAVRDTQYF. Here the CDR3 DNA reads TGTGCCGCTGCGCTCGCCGTAAGAGATACGCAGTATTTT.